These 4 T cell receptor beta chains came from one sample sequenced in a study of identical twins. TCRdb called the 5' RACE reads again in MiXCR, with one record for every CDR3 protein. The table shows hundreds of thousands of distinct CDR3 sequences, with 10% to 15% occurring only once. The same data also contributed to another study, on yellow fever vaccine responses in identical twins.

Sequencing was carried out using PBMCs. These receptors all come from a woman between 18 and 29 years old in good health.

This rearrangement joins TRBV12-3 or TRBV12-4 to TRBJ2-5; the D gene is possibly TRBD1 (6 bases). The CDR3 contains 14 residues. Between the trimmed V and J ends, which lost 6 bases and 7 bases, there was a span of 18 bases. CDR3 loop: CASSEPGQLGTQYF. Here the CDR3 DNA reads TGTGCCAGCAGCGAGCCCGGACAGCTAGGGACCCAGTACTTC.

The gene calls are TRBV4-2 and TRBJ2-2; TRBD2 matches at 11 bases. In germline, CDR1 is LGHNA, CDR2 YNFKEQ. CDR3 length: 16 residues. With V trimmed by 2 bases and J by 6 bases, 5 bases remained unmatched. For the CDR3, the DNA is TGTGCCAGCAGCCAAATACTAGCGGGAGTCCCCGGGGAGCTGTTTTTT. Translation gives CASSQILAGVPGELFF.

Worth noting for this clonotype: Mismatch with germline at one junction end may stem from a read error. The V and J genes are TRBV27 and TRBJ2-1, with 11 nucleotides matching TRBD2. The CDR3 is 15 residues long. The V gene's germline CDR1 is MNHEY and CDR2 SMNVEV (reference sequence). The CDR3 reads CASSPGLAGYNKQFF. The CDR3 bases are TGTGCCAGCAGTCCTGGACTAGCGGGTTACAATAAGCAGTTCTTC.

This clonotype occurred a few times. The chain combines TRBV4-2 with TRBJ2-5; TRBD2 is a possible D gene (5 bases). The CDR3 sequence is 15 residues long. Germline V gene lookup returns CDR1 LGHNA and CDR2 YNFKEQ. The germline V and J ends were trimmed by 0 bases and 2 bases, with 10 bases remaining between them. CDR3 region: CASSQESGLQETQYF. The CDR3 nucleotides read TGTGCCAGCAGCCAAGAGTCGGGATTACAAGAGACCCAGTACTTC.